This entry concerns a single T cell receptor beta chain. The data are from a study of technical replicates of blood from several donors. Germline V gene lookup returns CDR1 SGHRS and CDR2 YFSETQ. V lost 4 bases and J 4 bases, leaving 11 bases between the germline ends. The CDR3 length is 14 residues. The method was immunoSEQ multiplex PCR; TCRdb's version includes in-frame clones alone and lacks a portion of them. Of 65,000 to 80,000 clones listed, more than 85% are singletons. The TCR was taken from a human donor in good health. The gene calls are TRBV5-1 and TRBJ2-2; the D gene is possibly TRBD1 (5 bases). Sequenced input: T cells isolated from PBMCs. CDR3 coding DNA: TGCGCCAGCAGCGCCGGACATAGCACCGGGGAGCTGTTTTTT. It yields the protein CASSAGHSTGELFF.